The present TCR beta chain was sequenced within a study of T cells after yellow fever vaccination. Study overall: For low cell numbers, libraries were made with SMART-Seq v4 Ultra Low Input. Study-level findings and limits: Though weaker, the secondary response peaked faster, on day 5 versus 15.

The study made its TCR cDNA through 5'RACE template switching. That step introduced a universal primer site along with UMIs. TCRdb re-called the 5' RACE reads with MiXCR, one entry per CDR3 protein. The data show 250,000 to 400,000 distinct CDR3 sequences, approximately 4% seen once. As to this clonotype: Its target is unknown.

CDR1 is SGHRS and CDR2 is YFSETQ in the germline V gene. The V end lost 4 bases, the J end lost 1 base, and 13 bases lay between the germline ends. The CDR3 extends over 15 amino acids. This sample comprised PBMCs, obtained 5 days after the yellow fever booster vaccination. The rearrangement joins TRBV5-1 to TRBJ2-3; either TRBD1 or TRBD2 may supply D (5 bases each). The clonotype comes from a man younger than 35 who received the YFV17D yellow fever vaccine. The CDR3 spells CASSPWVGGTDTQYF. The CDR3 nucleotides read TGCGCCAGCAGCCCATGGGTGGGGGGCACAGATACGCAGTATTTT.